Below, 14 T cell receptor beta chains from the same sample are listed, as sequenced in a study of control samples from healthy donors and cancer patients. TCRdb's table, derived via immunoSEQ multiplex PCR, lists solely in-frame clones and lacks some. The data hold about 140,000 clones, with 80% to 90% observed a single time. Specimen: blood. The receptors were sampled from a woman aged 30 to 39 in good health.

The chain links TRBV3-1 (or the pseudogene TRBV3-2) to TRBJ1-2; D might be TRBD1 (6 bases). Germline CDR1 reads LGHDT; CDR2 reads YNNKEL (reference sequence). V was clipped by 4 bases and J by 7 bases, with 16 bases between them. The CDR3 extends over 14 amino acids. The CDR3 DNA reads TGTGCCAGCAGCCTTCGGGACACCTTCTCTGGCTACACCTTC. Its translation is CASSLRDTFSGYTF.

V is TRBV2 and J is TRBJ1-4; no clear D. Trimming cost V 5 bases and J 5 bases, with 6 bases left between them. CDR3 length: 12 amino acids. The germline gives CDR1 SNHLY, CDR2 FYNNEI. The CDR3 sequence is CASSTENEKLFF. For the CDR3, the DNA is TGTGCCAGCAGTACCGAGAATGAAAAACTGTTTTTT.

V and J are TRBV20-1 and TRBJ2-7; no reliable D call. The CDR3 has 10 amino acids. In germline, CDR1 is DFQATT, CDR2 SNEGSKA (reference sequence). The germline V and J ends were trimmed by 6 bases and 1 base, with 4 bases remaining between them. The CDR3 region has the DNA TGCAGTGCCACATCCTACGAGCAGTACTTC. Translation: CSATSYEQYF.

CDR3 amino acids: CASKEGDQPQHF. The CDR3 coding sequence is TGTGCCAGCAAGGAGGGGGATCAGCCCCAGCATTTT. The rearrangement uses TRBV6-1 and TRBJ1-5; D might be TRBD1 (6 bases). V was pared by 7 bases and J by 5 bases, with 9 bases between. The CDR3 has 12 amino acids. In germline, CDR1 is MNHNS, CDR2 SASEGT.

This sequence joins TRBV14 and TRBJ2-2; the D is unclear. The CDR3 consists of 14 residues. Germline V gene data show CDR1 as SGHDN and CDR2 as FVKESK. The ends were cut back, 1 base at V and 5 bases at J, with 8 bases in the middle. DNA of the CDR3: TGTGCCAGCAGCCAAGGGATCTGGACCGGGGAGCTGTTTTTT. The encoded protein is CASSQGIWTGELFF.

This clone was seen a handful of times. CDR3 DNA: TGTGCCAGCTCGCCAAATAGGGTCTACGAGCAGTACTTC. Translated, it gives CASSPNRVYEQYF. J is TRBJ2-7 and V is TRBV18; D gene ambiguous. The CDR3 covers 13 residues. Trimming cost V 6 bases and J 3 bases, with 12 bases left between them. Germline V gene data show CDR1 as KGHSH and CDR2 as LQKENI. Full variable domain (remainder filled in from reference TRBV18 and TRBJ2-7): NAGVMQNPRHLVRRRGQEARLRCSPMKGHSHVYWYRQLPEEGLKFMVYLQKENIIDESGMPKERFSAEFPKEGPSILRIQQVVRGDSAAYFCASSPNRVYEQYFGPGTRLTVT.

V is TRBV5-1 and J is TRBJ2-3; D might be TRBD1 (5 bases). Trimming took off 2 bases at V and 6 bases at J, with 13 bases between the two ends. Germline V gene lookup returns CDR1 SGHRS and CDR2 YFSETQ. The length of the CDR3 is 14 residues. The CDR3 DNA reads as TGCGCCAGCAGCTTATCGCAGGGCTGGGATACGCAGTATTTT. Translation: CASSLSQGWDTQYF.

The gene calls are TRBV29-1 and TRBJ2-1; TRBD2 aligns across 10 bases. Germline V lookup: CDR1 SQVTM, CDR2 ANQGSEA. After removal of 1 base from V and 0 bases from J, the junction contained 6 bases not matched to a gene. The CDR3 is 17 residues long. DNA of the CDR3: TGCAGCGTTGAAGGTAGAGCGGGAGGGAGCTCCTACAATGAGCAGTTCTTC. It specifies CSVEGRAGGSSYNEQFF.

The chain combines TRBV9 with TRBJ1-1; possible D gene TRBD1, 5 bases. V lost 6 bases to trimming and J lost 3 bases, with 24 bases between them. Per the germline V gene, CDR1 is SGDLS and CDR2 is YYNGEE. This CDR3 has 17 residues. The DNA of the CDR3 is TGTGCCAGCACCCCGGGGCAGGGTGGTTTAACGGACACTGAAGCTTTCTTT. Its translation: CASTPGQGGLTDTEAFF.

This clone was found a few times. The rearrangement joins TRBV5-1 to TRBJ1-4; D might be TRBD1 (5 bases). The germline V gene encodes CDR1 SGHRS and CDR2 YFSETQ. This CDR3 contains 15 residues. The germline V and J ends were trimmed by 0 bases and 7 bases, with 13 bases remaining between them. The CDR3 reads CASSLVGPGSEKLFF. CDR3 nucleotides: TGCGCCAGCAGCTTGGTGGGACCTGGGAGTGAAAAACTGTTTTTT.

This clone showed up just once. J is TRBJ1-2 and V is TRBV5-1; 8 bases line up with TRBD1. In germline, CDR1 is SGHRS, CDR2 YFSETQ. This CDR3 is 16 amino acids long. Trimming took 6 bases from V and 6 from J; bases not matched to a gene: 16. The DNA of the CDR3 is TGCGCCAGCACCCTACTTCAGGGGGCGCCGGGTGATGGCTACACCTTC. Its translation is CASTLLQGAPGDGYTF.

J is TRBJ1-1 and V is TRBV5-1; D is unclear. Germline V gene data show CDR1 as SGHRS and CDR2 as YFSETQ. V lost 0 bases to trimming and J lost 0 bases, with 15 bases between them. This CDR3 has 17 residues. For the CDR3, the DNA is TGCGCCAGCAGCTTGGTAGCTCAGGCCTACATGAACACTGAAGCTTTCTTT. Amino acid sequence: CASSLVAQAYMNTEAFF.

CDR3 bases: TGTGCCATCAGTGTGTCGGGGCTCCCCCTATACGAGCAGTACTTC. It yields the protein CAISVSGLPLYEQYF. J is TRBJ2-7 and V is TRBV10-3, with D possibly being TRBD1 or TRBD2 (5 bases each). Germline V gene sequence: CDR1 ENHRY, CDR2 SYGVKD. V was cut by 4 bases and J by 4 bases, with 17 bases left in between. This CDR3 contains 15 residues.

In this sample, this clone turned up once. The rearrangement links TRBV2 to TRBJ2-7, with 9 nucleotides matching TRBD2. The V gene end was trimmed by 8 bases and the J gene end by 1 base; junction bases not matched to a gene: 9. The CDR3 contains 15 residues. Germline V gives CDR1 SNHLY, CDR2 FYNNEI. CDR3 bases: TGTGCCAGCCAGATGCGGGAGGGAACTTCCTACGAGCAGTACTTC. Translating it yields CASQMREGTSYEQYF.